The rows below give T cell receptor beta chains drawn from one sample of a study of T cells in Graves' hyperthyroidism and ophthalmopathy. A single record per CDR3 protein comes from TCRdb applying MiXCR to the multiplex PCR reads. Of more than 300,000 distinct CDR3 sequences in the sample, approximately 15% were seen once. Sequenced material: blood. Source of these receptors: a woman aged 55-69 years with Graves' hyperthyroidism. Each CDR3 is given without its conserved first and last residue. D genes are given only for firm matches.

V gene	D gene	J gene	CDR3 protein
TRBV20-1	NA	TRBJ2-1	SARMTVPVEQF
TRBV12-3/TRBV12-4	NA	TRBJ2-7	ASSWGNYEQY
TRBV28	TRBD2	TRBJ2-1	ASILGGTSGRSEQF
TRBV29-1	NA	TRBJ2-7	SVAYFNEQY
TRBV30	TRBD1	TRBJ2-5	AWNRDRARETQY
TRBV15	NA	TRBJ1-2	ATSPDRNYGYT
TRBV20-1	TRBD2	TRBJ2-7	SARDPLTSGRSYEQY
TRBV5-1	NA	TRBJ2-5	ASSLAEGSTQY
TRBV3-1	TRBD1	TRBJ2-7	ASSPPDRAGEQY
TRBV10-3	TRBD1	TRBJ2-7	AIRMGQGNGEQY
TRBV6-1	NA	TRBJ1-6	ASRQGRDSPLH
TRBV7-9	NA	TRBJ1-2	ASSPMASQANYGYT
TRBV19	TRBD2	TRBJ2-5	ASSSWEGETQY
TRBV3-1	NA	TRBJ1-4	ASSQDRRPEKLF
TRBV30	NA	TRBJ2-1	AWSGGGTVF
TRBV7-2	TRBD2	TRBJ2-3	ASSFVAGGKDTQY
TRBV7-3	TRBD2	TRBJ2-1	ASSQTSGRLF
TRBV7-3	NA	TRBJ2-1	ASSRGVQNEQF
TRBV7-9	NA	TRBJ1-6	ASSFQGRDSPLH
TRBV2	NA	TRBJ2-1	ATRTDASFSYNEQF
TRBV12-3/TRBV12-4	TRBD2	TRBJ2-1	ASSRTSGYNEQF
TRBV12-3/TRBV12-4	TRBD1	TRBJ2-5	ASSAGGTGGETQY
TRBV3-1	TRBD2	TRBJ2-1	ASSLERDEQF
TRBV11-2	TRBD2	TRBJ2-7	ASSLEGLAGGYEQY
TRBV7-3	NA	TRBJ2-2	ASSLRLSGELF
TRBV20-1	NA	TRBJ2-7	SARDLQGYSYEQY
TRBV6-5	NA	TRBJ2-1	ASSTRQPRNEQF
TRBV30	TRBD1	TRBJ1-2	AWKGQGASGYT
TRBV19	NA	TRBJ2-7	ASSVRTSYEQY
TRBV18	NA	TRBJ1-5	ASSPTGLNQPQH
TRBV20-1	NA	TRBJ1-3	SAMGSGNTIY
TRBV29-1	NA	TRBJ1-2	SVGFVSLTGHRYGYT
TRBV7-3	NA	TRBJ2-2	ASSLISSGELF
TRBV4-1	TRBD1	TRBJ1-5	ASSRPPDRDGHQPQH
TRBV11-2	TRBD1	TRBJ2-3	ASSSGQGDTQY
TRBV2	NA	TRBJ1-3	AGKVSYGNTIY
TRBV12-3/TRBV12-4	TRBD2	TRBJ2-7	ASSSAQGLAGVEQY
TRBV30	TRBD1	TRBJ1-5	AWRGDSWNQPQH
TRBV18	NA	TRBJ1-1	ASTMPGDVTEAF
TRBV5-8	TRBD1	TRBJ2-2	ASSLDDRASNTGELF
TRBV5-4	TRBD1	TRBJ2-7	ASSFGGTAAYEQY
TRBV12-3/TRBV12-4	NA	TRBJ1-1	ASSPPWVRVENTEAF
TRBV27	NA	TRBJ2-6	ASSPGLRSGANVLT
TRBV7-2	NA	TRBJ2-2	ASSLNRVVTGELF
TRBV2	TRBD1	TRBJ1-5	ASSESGTGMGWGDQPQH
TRBV2	NA	TRBJ1-1	ASSEPWGAGGTEAF
TRBV7-3	NA	TRBJ2-1	ASSLDSGGEQF
TRBV19	TRBD2	TRBJ2-5	ASSPGLGPETQY
TRBV9	TRBD2	TRBJ2-1	ASSVGGTVVRREDSYNEQF
TRBV18	TRBD2	TRBJ2-3	ASSPNSGRGDTQY
TRBV13	TRBD2	TRBJ2-3	ASSLGSGRGTDTQY